This TCR beta chain was found in a study of OX40 agonist ivuxolimab in advanced cancers. Study background: In three patients, partial responses were observed, one with hepatocellular carcinoma and two with cutaneous melanoma.

Trimming removed 2 bases at V and 4 bases at J, with 9 bases between. This CDR3 is 14 amino acids long. Germline V gene lookup returns CDR1 MNHEY and CDR2 SMNVEV (reference sequence). This clone was seen only a few times. Profiled with immunoSEQ multiplex PCR; TCRdb holds only in-frame clones, not every one. The table has about 63,000 clones, about 90% seen once. Here the sequenced sample was CD4+ or CD8+ T cells sorted from blood, taken in a trial of the OX40 agonist ivuxolimab. This sequence originates from an adult with an advanced solid tumor such as melanoma, head and neck, liver or kidney cancer. V is TRBV27 and J is TRBJ1-3, with D perhaps TRBD1 (5 bases). In DNA, the CDR3 is TGTGCCAGCAGTTTACAGGGATTCGGAAACACCATATATTTT. Translating it yields CASSLQGFGNTIYF.